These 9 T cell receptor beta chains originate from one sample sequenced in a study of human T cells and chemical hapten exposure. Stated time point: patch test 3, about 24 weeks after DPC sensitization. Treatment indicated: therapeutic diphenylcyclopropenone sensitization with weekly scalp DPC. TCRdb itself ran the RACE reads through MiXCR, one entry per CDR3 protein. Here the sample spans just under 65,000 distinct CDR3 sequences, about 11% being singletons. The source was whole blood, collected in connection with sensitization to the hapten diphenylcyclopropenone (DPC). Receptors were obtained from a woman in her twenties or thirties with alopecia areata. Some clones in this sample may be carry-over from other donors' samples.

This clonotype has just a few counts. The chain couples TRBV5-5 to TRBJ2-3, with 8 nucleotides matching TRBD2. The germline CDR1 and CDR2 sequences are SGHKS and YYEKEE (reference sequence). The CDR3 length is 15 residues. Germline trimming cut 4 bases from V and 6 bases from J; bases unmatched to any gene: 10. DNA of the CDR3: TGTGCCAGCAGCCCGCCGGCGGGGGGAGCGGATACGCAGTATTTT. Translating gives CASSPPAGGADTQYF.

Here the CDR3 reads CASSLGRGNSPLHF. The CDR3 DNA is TGTGCCAGCAGCCTAGGGAGGGGTAATTCACCCCTCCACTTT. This chain links TRBV7-9 with TRBJ1-6, with D maybe TRBD1 (5 bases). The CDR3 extends over 14 amino acids. CDR1 SEHNR and CDR2 FQNEAQ come from the germline V gene (reference sequence). The germline V and J ends were trimmed by 5 bases and 6 bases, with 11 bases remaining between them.

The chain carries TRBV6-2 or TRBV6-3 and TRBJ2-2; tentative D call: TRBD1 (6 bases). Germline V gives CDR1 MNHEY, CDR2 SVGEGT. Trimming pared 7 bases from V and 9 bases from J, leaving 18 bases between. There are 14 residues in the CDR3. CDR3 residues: CASNDPDSMRELFF. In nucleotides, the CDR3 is TGTGCCAGCAACGACCCGGACAGTATGAGGGAGCTGTTTTTT.

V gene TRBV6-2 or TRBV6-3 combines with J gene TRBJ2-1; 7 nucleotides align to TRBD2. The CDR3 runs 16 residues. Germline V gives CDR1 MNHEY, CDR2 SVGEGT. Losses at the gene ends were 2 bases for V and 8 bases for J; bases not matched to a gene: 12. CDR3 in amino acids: CASSYLEGGPRDEQFF. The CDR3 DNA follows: TGTGCCAGCAGTTACCTCGAGGGAGGGCCTCGGGATGAGCAGTTCTTC.

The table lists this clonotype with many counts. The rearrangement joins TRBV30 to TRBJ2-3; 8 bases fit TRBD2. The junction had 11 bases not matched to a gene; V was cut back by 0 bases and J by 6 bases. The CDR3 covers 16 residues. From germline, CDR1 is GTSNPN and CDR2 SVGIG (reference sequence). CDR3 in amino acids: CAWSVGGTSGGDTQYF. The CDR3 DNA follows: TGTGCCTGGAGTGTAGGAGGCACTAGCGGTGGGGATACGCAGTATTTT.

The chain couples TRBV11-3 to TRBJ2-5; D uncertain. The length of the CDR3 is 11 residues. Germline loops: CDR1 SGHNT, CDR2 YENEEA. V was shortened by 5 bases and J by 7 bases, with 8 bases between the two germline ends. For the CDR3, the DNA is TGTGCCAGCAGCGATCAGGCGACCCAGTACTTC. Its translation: CASSDQATQYF.

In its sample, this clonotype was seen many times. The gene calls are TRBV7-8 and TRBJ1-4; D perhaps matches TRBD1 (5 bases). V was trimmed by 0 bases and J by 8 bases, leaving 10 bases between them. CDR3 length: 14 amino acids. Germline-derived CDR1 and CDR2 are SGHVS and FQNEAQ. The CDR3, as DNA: TGTGCCAGCAGCTTAGCGCTAGGGGTCGAAAAACTGTTTTTT. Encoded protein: CASSLALGVEKLFF.

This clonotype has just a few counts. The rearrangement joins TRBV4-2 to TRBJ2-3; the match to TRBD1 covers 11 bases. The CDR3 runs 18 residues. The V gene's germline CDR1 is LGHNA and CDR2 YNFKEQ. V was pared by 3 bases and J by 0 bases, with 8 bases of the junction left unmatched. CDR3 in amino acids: CASSHPTGQGASTDTQYF. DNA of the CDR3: TGTGCCAGCAGCCACCCCACCGGACAGGGGGCTAGCACAGATACGCAGTATTTT.

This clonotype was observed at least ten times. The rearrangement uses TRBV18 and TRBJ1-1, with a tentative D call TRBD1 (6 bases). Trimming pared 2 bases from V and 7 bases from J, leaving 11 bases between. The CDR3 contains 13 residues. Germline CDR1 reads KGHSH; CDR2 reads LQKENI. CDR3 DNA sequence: TGTGCCAGCTCACCAAGGGGGACGGATGAAGCTTTCTTT. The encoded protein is CASSPRGTDEAFF.